This TCR beta chain was identified during a study of T cell clusters in autoimmune cytopenias. Each sample's input was about 270 ng genomic DNA, some 34,000 genome equivalents. Study-wide results and caveats: Clustering suggested that physiological T cell clusters were missing in primary autoimmune cytopenia patients.

Germline CDR1 is MNHEY and CDR2 is SVGAGI. This CDR3 region has 16 residues. Frequency places this clonotype as medium-sized. Its specificity is unknown. Multiplex touch-down PCR amplified TRB using TRB-A and TRB-B pools in one tube. TCRdb derives one entry per CDR3 protein from the multiplex PCR reads, leaving out DNA. This repertoire includes 6,000 to 8,000 distinct CDR3 sequences. These data were also reused for a study on T cell repertoires in aging, cancer and after chemotherapy. Per that study: Repeat sampling of healthy donors over several months to years showed clear clonal overlap. Healthy donors lost TCR diversity with age mainly through richness, cancer patients through richness and evenness. Median generation probability rose over the chemotherapy interval in each cancer cohort, suggesting rebound thymic output.

The sequence was obtained from a human donor in good health. This chain links TRBV6-5 with TRBJ2-3. The material sequenced was peripheral blood. CDR3 sequence reads: CASSYSTDYSTDTQYF.